The 2 T cell receptor beta chains listed next were all sequenced from one sample in a study of T cell responses to AZD1222 COVID-19 vaccine. Sequencing was performed with immunoSEQ multiplex PCR; in TCRdb, only in-frame clones are kept and a portion is missing. The table records approximately 69,000 clones, around four fifths of them present only once. This specimen was peripheral blood, taken 28 days after the second AZD1222 dose. The receptors shown here come from an adult who received the AZD1222 COVID-19 vaccine.

The rearrangement uses TRBV30 and TRBJ2-1; D is possibly TRBD2 (5 bases). Germline-derived CDR1 and CDR2 are GTSNPN and SVGIG (reference sequence). The CDR3 is 12 amino acids. Trimming removed 3 bases at V and 7 bases at J, with 10 bases between. CDR3 region: CAWSYGGNEQFF. The CDR3 region has the DNA TGTGCCTGGAGCTATGGCGGGAATGAGCAGTTCTTC.

The chain's CDR3 is CASSDLTSGSFGNEQFF. As DNA, the CDR3 is TGTGCCAGTAGTGACTTGACTAGCGGGAGCTTTGGCAATGAGCAGTTCTTC. The J gene is TRBJ2-1, the V gene TRBV19, with 12 positions matching TRBD2. The CDR3 has 17 residues. V lost 5 bases and J lost 6; bases outside the gene matches: 11. Germline loops: CDR1 LNHDA, CDR2 SQIVND (reference sequence).